Below, 21 T cell receptor beta chains from the same sample are listed, as sequenced in a study of blood T cell repertoires in COVID-19. Repertoires were generated with immunoSEQ multiplex PCR, while TCRdb's copy carries only in-frame clones and drops some. The data hold about 220,000 clones, with around 82% observed a single time. The sample taken for sequencing was peripheral blood. The receptors originated from a young woman who had recovered from COVID-19.

The chain carries TRBV7-8 and TRBJ1-6; D unresolved. CDR1 and CDR2 (germline): SGHVS, FQNEAQ. Trimming removed 5 bases from V and 2 bases from J, with 19 bases in between. There are 18 residues in the CDR3. CDR3 in DNA: TGTGCCAGCAGCACCCTTCGGAGGGAGAAGGCCTATAATTCACCCCTCCACTTT. Amino acids: CASSTLRREKAYNSPLHF.

This sequence joins TRBV28 and TRBJ1-2; D might be TRBD1 (5 bases). Germline CDR1 is MDHEN and CDR2 is SYDVKM. Trimming stripped 7 bases from V and 5 bases from J, with 20 bases between. The CDR3 sequence is 15 residues long. The CDR3 loop reads CASNTGGPGVYGYTF. CDR3 DNA: TGTGCCAGCAACACTGGCGGGCCGGGGGTTTATGGCTACACCTTC.

This clone was detected ten times or more. This chain joins TRBV29-1 and TRBJ1-4; 9 nucleotides match TRBD1. Germline CDR1 reads SQVTM; CDR2 reads ANQGSEA. This CDR3 has 15 residues. J lost 5 bases, V lost 7 bases, and 11 bases had no gene match. The CDR3 DNA reads as TGCAGCGCACTCCCCCCGGGACAGGGAAATGAAAAACTGTTTTTT. It codes for CSALPPGQGNEKLFF.

The chain recombines TRBV5-4 with TRBJ2-3; D possibly corresponds to TRBD2 (6 bases). The V gene lost 5 bases and the J gene lost 3 bases, with 19 bases spanning the gap. The CDR3 covers 16 residues. Germline V gives CDR1 SGHNT, CDR2 YYREEE (reference sequence). The CDR3 nucleotides read TGTGCCAGCAGTCCTGGAACTAGCCGAAGAACAGATACGCAGTATTTT. Encoded protein: CASSPGTSRRTDTQYF.

The V call is TRBV4-2, the J call TRBJ2-7; no firm D call. V was clipped by 0 bases and J by 7 bases, with 13 bases between them. CDR3 size: 14 residues. The germline CDR1 and CDR2 sequences are LGHNA and YNFKEQ. CDR3 nucleotide sequence: TGTGCCAGCAGCCAAGATCTGAACCCGAGGGAGCAGTACTTC. This encodes CASSQDLNPREQYF.

This sequence joins TRBV6-5 and TRBJ2-1; TRBD1 agrees at 9 bases. Germline trimming cut 2 bases from V and 6 bases from J; bases unmatched to any gene: 5. CDR1 and CDR2 (germline): MNHEY, SVGAGI. The CDR3 runs 15 residues. CDR3 loop: CASSYLGQGRNEQFF. The CDR3 coding sequence is TGTGCCAGCAGTTACCTAGGACAGGGGCGCAATGAGCAGTTCTTC.

This clone has only a few counts. This rearrangement joins TRBV5-4 to TRBJ2-3; 7 bases align to TRBD2. The CDR3 runs to 14 residues. Trimming removed 8 bases from V and 3 bases from J; junction bases left unmatched: 9. Germline CDR1 is SGHNT and CDR2 is YYREEE (reference sequence). The CDR3 protein is CASNAGERTDTQYF. The CDR3 nucleotides are TGTGCCAGTAACGCGGGGGAGCGGACAGATACGCAGTATTTT.

V and J are TRBV6-5 and TRBJ1-1; D may be TRBD1 (5 bases). The CDR3 runs 15 residues. CDR1 is MNHEY, CDR2 SVGAGI, per germline. V was cut by 6 bases and J by 1 base, with 15 bases left in between. The chain's CDR3 is CASSSAGVENTEAFF. In DNA, the CDR3 is TGTGCCAGCAGCTCGGCGGGGGTCGAGAACACTGAAGCTTTCTTT.

The rearrangement links TRBV5-6 to TRBJ2-3, with a tentative D call TRBD2 (5 bases). Germline V gene data show CDR1 as SGHDT and CDR2 as YYEEEE. The CDR3 runs 15 residues. V was shortened by 4 bases and J by 1 base, with 13 bases between the two germline ends. This chain's CDR3 is CASSPGVARTDTQYF. In DNA form, the CDR3 reads TGTGCCAGCAGCCCCGGGGTGGCCCGCACAGATACGCAGTATTTT.

CDR3 region: CASSANRETIYF. The CDR3 DNA reads TGTGCCAGCAGCGCTAACAGGGAGACCATATATTTT. V is TRBV7-2 and J is TRBJ1-3, with D perhaps TRBD1 (6 bases). Germline lookup yields CDR1 SGHTA and CDR2 FQGNSA. Trimming pared 5 bases from V and 10 bases from J, leaving 12 bases between. The CDR3 has 12 residues. Full variable domain (outside the CDR3, taken from reference TRBV7-2 and TRBJ1-3): GAGVSQSPSNKVTEKGKDVELRCDPISGHTALYWYRQSLGQGLEFLIYFQGNSAPDKSGLPSDRFSAERTGGSVSTLTIQRTQQEDSAVYLCASSANRETIYFGEGSWLTVV.

In DNA, the CDR3 is TGTGCCTGGAGCTATCGGGGGCTAGCGGGGGCGAACACCGGGGAGCTGTTTTTT. Its translation: CAWSYRGLAGANTGELFF. This chain uses TRBV30 with TRBJ2-2; 10 bases fit TRBD2. The CDR3 loop spans 18 amino acids. In germline, CDR1 is GTSNPN, CDR2 SVGIG (reference sequence). The J segment lost 0 bases and the V segment lost 3 bases, leaving 10 bases of the junction unmatched.

The J gene is TRBJ1-3, the V gene TRBV28; 7 bases match TRBD1. The CDR3 is made up of 15 amino acids. Germline V gene lookup returns CDR1 MDHEN and CDR2 SYDVKM. V shed 0 bases and J 2 bases; nucleotides not matched to a gene: 1. Here the CDR3 DNA reads TGTGCCAGCAGTTTATGGAGGGGGCCTGGAAACACCATATATTTT. Protein product: CASSLWRGPGNTIYF.

This clone was counted a single time. This chain links TRBV3-1 (or the pseudogene TRBV3-2) with TRBJ2-1; tentative D call: TRBD2 (5 bases). Germline CDR1 is LGHDT and CDR2 is YNNKEL (reference sequence). With 0 bases removed from V and 1 base from J, the gap between germline ends came to 7 bases. The CDR3 is 15 residues long. CDR3 nucleotide sequence: TGTGCCAGCAGCCAAGATCGCGGGTCCTACAATGAGCAGTTCTTC. Residues: CASSQDRGSYNEQFF.

This clone has just a few counts. Additional DNA sequences in this sample encode the identical CDR3. The chain has TRBV3-1 (or the pseudogene TRBV3-2) and TRBJ1-5; 7 bases agree with TRBD1. From germline, CDR1 is LGHDT and CDR2 YNNKEL (reference sequence). Trimming took 5 bases from V and 7 from J; bases not matched to a gene: 5. The CDR3 length is 13 residues. CDR3 in DNA: TGTGCCAGCAGCTTAAACAGGGGACAGCCCCAGCATTTT. Translation gives CASSLNRGQPQHF.

The V call is TRBV16, the J call TRBJ1-5; no clear D gene. Between the trimmed V and J ends, which lost 4 bases and 0 bases, there was a span of 7 bases. This CDR3 comprises 14 residues. Germline V gives CDR1 KGHSY, CDR2 FQNENV. CDR3 nucleotides: TGTGCCAGCAGCCCGGGTTATAGCAATCAGCCCCAGCATTTT. Amino acids: CASSPGYSNQPQHF.

On this clone itself: In the same sample, other DNA sequences code for this CDR3. This chain connects TRBV5-1 to TRBJ1-4; 8 bases agree with TRBD1. This CDR3 contains 15 residues. From germline, CDR1 is SGHRS and CDR2 YFSETQ. V lost 0 bases and J lost 8; bases outside the gene matches: 6. CDR3 region: CASSLAQGAREKLFF. CDR3 sequence (DNA): TGCGCCAGCAGCTTGGCCCAGGGGGCACGAGAAAAACTGTTTTTT.

CDR3 sequence reads: CASSWGQHNSPLHF. CDR3 nucleotides: TGTGCCAGCAGCTGGGGACAACATAATTCACCCCTCCACTTT. This chain connects TRBV7-9 to TRBJ1-6, with a weak D call TRBD1 (6 bases). The CDR3 is made up of 14 amino acids. Trimming stripped 4 bases from V and 5 bases from J, with 9 bases between. Germline V CDR1 and CDR2: SEHNR, FQNEAQ (reference sequence).

The rearrangement uses TRBV18 and TRBJ1-4; the match to TRBD1 covers 9 bases. After removal of 4 bases from V and 5 bases from J, the junction contained 8 bases not matched to a gene. CDR3 length: 16 residues. Per germline, CDR1 KGHSH and CDR2 LQKENI. The CDR3 coding sequence is TGTGCCAGCTCACAAGGACAGGGGATTGACAATGAAAAACTGTTTTTT. As protein: CASSQGQGIDNEKLFF. Drawing the rest from reference TRBV18 and TRBJ1-4, the complete variable domain is NAGVMQNPRHLVRRRGQEARLRCSPMKGHSHVYWYRQLPEEGLKFMVYLQKENIIDESGMPKERFSAEFPKEGPSILRIQQVVRGDSAAYFCASSQGQGIDNEKLFFGSGTQLSVL.

The genes are TRBV12-3 or TRBV12-4 and TRBJ2-7; D remains ambiguous. Trimming took off 3 bases at V and 7 bases at J, with 7 bases between the two ends. This CDR3 is built from 11 residues. CDR3: CASSLIEEQYF. CDR3 in DNA: TGTGCCAGCAGTTTGATAGAAGAGCAGTACTTC.

The V and J genes are TRBV12-5 and TRBJ2-2, with a weak D call TRBD1 (6 bases). This CDR3 has 19 residues. Germline CDR1 and CDR2: LGHNT and FRNRAP. The V gene lost 5 bases and the J gene lost 3 bases, with 25 bases spanning the gap. CDR3 bases: TGTGCTAGTGGTAACGACTGGGCCCTGACGGACAGTTACACCGGGGAGCTGTTTTTT. Amino acid sequence: CASGNDWALTDSYTGELFF.

As for this clone: This sample also contains other DNA sequences that code for the same CDR3. This sequence joins TRBV6-5 and TRBJ2-7; TRBD2 agrees at 10 bases. V gave up 0 bases and J gave up 6 bases; unmatched junction bases: 5. CDR1 is MNHEY, CDR2 SVGAGI, per germline. CDR3 length: 15 residues. The CDR3 DNA reads TGTGCCAGCAGTTACTCGGTAGCGGGAGGTCTCGAGCAGTACTTC. This gives the protein CASSYSVAGGLEQYF.